The 20 T cell receptor beta chains given below trace back to one sample, sequenced in a study of early T cells in non-severe SARS-CoV-2 infection. TCRdb passed the 5' RACE reads through MiXCR, listing each CDR3 protein once. This sample has some 78,000 distinct CDR3 sequences, with under 15% found just once. Sample: whole blood. Receptor source: an adult who was a healthcare worker with PCR-confirmed SARS-CoV-2 infection or an uninfected control (not recorded which).

This sequence joins TRBV5-1 and TRBJ2-1, with TRBD2 identical over 8 bases. This CDR3 spans 15 amino acids. V shed 2 bases, J shed 2 bases, and the junction held 3 bases outside the gene matches. Per germline, CDR1 SGHRS and CDR2 YFSETQ. Here the CDR3 reads CASSFGSGTYNEQFF. Here the CDR3 DNA reads TGCGCCAGCAGCTTTGGTAGCGGGACCTACAATGAGCAGTTCTTC.

The chain has TRBV11-2 and TRBJ1-6; D might be TRBD1 (5 bases). This CDR3 region has 14 residues. V was trimmed by 7 bases and J by 5 bases, leaving 12 bases between them. CDR1 is SGHAT, CDR2 FQNNGV, per germline. The CDR3 DNA reads as TGTGCCAGCACCACCAGAGGGGATAATTCACCCCTCCACTTT. Protein: CASTTRGDNSPLHF. The full variable domain, in which reference TRBV11-2 and TRBJ1-6 provide the parts outside the CDR3, is EAGVAQSPRYKIIEKRQSVAFWCNPISGHATLYWYQQILGQGPKLLIQFQNNGVVDDSQLPKDRFSAERLKGVDSTLKIQPAKLEDSAVYLCASTTRGDNSPLHFGNGTRLTVT.

The CDR3 DNA reads TGTGCCAGCAGCGAGGGACAGCAGAACACTGAAGCTTTCTTT. This sequence encodes CASSEGQQNTEAFF. V gene TRBV9 combines with J gene TRBJ1-1; 7 bases agree with TRBD1. The germline V gene encodes CDR1 SGDLS and CDR2 YYNGEE. The CDR3 is made up of 14 amino acids. The ends lost 3 bases at V and 1 base at J; junction bases unmatched: 3.

The chain combines TRBV6-4 with TRBJ1-1; D perhaps matches TRBD1 (6 bases). Per germline, CDR1 MRHNA and CDR2 SNTAGT. Trimming took 0 bases from V and 3 from J, leaving 8 bases between them. The length of the CDR3 is 14 residues. CDR3 coding DNA: TGTGCCAGCAGTGACTCAGGGGGTGACACTGAAGCTTTCTTT. It is translated as CASSDSGGDTEAFF.

This clonotype was detected many times. This sequence joins TRBV28 and TRBJ1-2; no firm D call. V lost 1 base and J lost 3, with 12 bases in between. Germline lookup yields CDR1 MDHEN and CDR2 SYDVKM. The CDR3 covers 15 residues. The CDR3 loop reads CASSLSVVLDYGYTF. The DNA of the CDR3 is TGTGCCAGCAGTTTATCGGTAGTCCTCGACTATGGCTACACCTTC.

This clonotype was picked up many times. The chain joins TRBV7-2 to TRBJ1-1; TRBD1 is a possible D gene (5 bases). Germline-derived CDR1 and CDR2 are SGHTA and FQGNSA. Trimming took 0 bases from V and 4 from J, leaving 6 bases between them. The CDR3 covers 13 residues. The CDR3 nucleotides are TGTGCCAGCAGCTTAGCGCAGGGCACTGAAGCTTTCTTT. This gives the protein CASSLAQGTEAFF.

This clonotype was counted between two and nine times. This chain links TRBV20-1 with TRBJ2-7; 7 nucleotides align to TRBD2. The CDR3 is 14 amino acids. Unmatched junction bases numbered 7, after V lost 4 bases and J lost 1 base. Per the germline V gene, CDR1 is DFQATT and CDR2 is SNEGSKA (reference sequence). Here the CDR3 DNA reads TGCAGTGCTACCGAAGCGGGGCCGTCCTACGAGCAGTACTTC. Protein: CSATEAGPSYEQYF.

This clonotype was observed at least ten times. The chain combines TRBV5-1 with TRBJ1-1, with D unclear. V was trimmed by 0 bases and J by 0 bases, leaving 15 bases between them. This CDR3 comprises 17 residues. The germline V gene encodes CDR1 SGHRS and CDR2 YFSETQ. CDR3 amino acids: CASSLDGRTWVNTEAFF. As DNA, the CDR3 is TGCGCCAGCAGCTTGGACGGCAGGACTTGGGTGAACACTGAAGCTTTCTTT.

This clonotype was observed many times. The rearrangement uses TRBV7-9 and TRBJ2-7; 8 nucleotides agree with TRBD1. J was trimmed by 1 base and V by 5 bases; bases with no gene match: 7. The length of the CDR3 is 15 residues. Per the germline V gene, CDR1 is SEHNR and CDR2 is FQNEAQ (reference sequence). Written as DNA, the CDR3 is TGTGCCAGCAGCGCAGGACAGGGAAGGTCCTACGAGCAGTACTTC. Its protein product is CASSAGQGRSYEQYF. Variable domain in full (rest from reference TRBV7-9 and TRBJ2-7): DTGVSQNPRHKITKRGQNVTFRCDPISEHNRLYWYRQTLGQGPEFLTYFQNEAQLEKSRLLSDRFSAERPKGSFSTLEIQRTEQGDSAMYLCASSAGQGRSYEQYFGPGTRLTVT.

This clonotype was detected once. The DNA of the CDR3 is TGCAGTGCGGGGGACTCGGGACTAGAACCAGATACGCAGTATTTT. Protein product: CSAGDSGLEPDTQYF. This sequence joins TRBV20-1 and TRBJ2-3; 8 bases match TRBD2. The CDR3 runs to 15 residues. The V gene end was trimmed by 6 bases and the J gene end by 4 bases; junction bases not matched to a gene: 12. The germline gives CDR1 DFQATT, CDR2 SNEGSKA (reference sequence).

The chain has TRBV27 and TRBJ1-5; perhaps TRBD1 as D (5 bases). Trimming removed 4 bases from V and 4 bases from J, with 11 bases in between. The CDR3 is 14 amino acids. Germline CDR1 MNHEY, CDR2 SMNVEV (reference sequence). The CDR3 loop is CASSSQGRNQPQHF. The CDR3 DNA is TGTGCCAGCAGTTCGCAGGGTAGAAATCAGCCCCAGCATTTT.

This clonotype was recorded at least ten times. This rearrangement joins TRBV29-1 to TRBJ2-1, with D tentatively TRBD1 (6 bases). V was cut by 6 bases and J by 9 bases, with 12 bases left in between. Germline V lookup: CDR1 SQVTM, CDR2 ANQGSEA. This CDR3 has 11 amino acids. The CDR3 DNA is TGCAGCGTGGGGGCAGCCCTTGAGCAGTTCTTC. This sequence encodes CSVGAALEQFF.

The chain is built from TRBV7-2 and TRBJ2-5; TRBD1 aligns across 8 bases. Germline CDR1 reads SGHTA; CDR2 reads FQGNSA. This CDR3 spans 14 amino acids. Trimming cost V 5 bases and J 3 bases; bases outside gene matches: 5. In DNA, the CDR3 is TGTGCCAGCAGCATCAACAGGGGGAAAGAGACCCAGTACTTC. Translation gives CASSINRGKETQYF.

This clonotype was seen many times. The CDR3 nucleotides are TGTGCCAGCAGCTTTCTACGCGAGGGACAGCTAGCCAAAAACATTCAGTACTTC. Protein: CASSFLREGQLAKNIQYF. The chain combines TRBV11-2 with TRBJ2-4, with 7 bases lining up with TRBD1. This CDR3 has 18 residues. CDR1 and CDR2 (germline): SGHAT, FQNNGV. Losses at the gene ends were 3 bases for V and 0 bases for J; bases not matched to a gene: 11.

This clonotype was observed a few times. The V gene is TRBV3-1, the J gene TRBJ1-1; no definite D call. CDR1 LGHDT and CDR2 YNNKEL come from the germline V gene (reference sequence). Trimming took off 1 base at V and 6 bases at J, with 3 bases between the two ends. There are 11 residues in the CDR3. This chain's CDR3 is CASSQGAEAFF. In DNA form, the CDR3 reads TGTGCCAGCAGCCAAGGGGCTGAAGCTTTCTTT.

This clonotype was seen ten or more times. The J gene is TRBJ1-1, the V gene TRBV5-6; possibly TRBD1 for D (6 bases). Germline CDR1 reads SGHDT; CDR2 reads YYEEEE. The CDR3 loop spans 14 amino acids. Between the trimmed V and J ends, which lost 2 bases and 4 bases, there was a span of 12 bases. This CDR3 reads CASSFSWGATEAFF. Written as DNA, the CDR3 is TGTGCCAGCAGCTTTTCTTGGGGGGCCACTGAAGCTTTCTTT.

This clonotype has ten or more counts. The V gene is TRBV2, the J gene TRBJ2-5; D call uncertain. Germline CDR1 and CDR2: SNHLY and FYNNEI. The CDR3 extends over 14 amino acids. Deletions cut 7 bases from V and 7 bases from J, with 19 bases between. The CDR3 DNA sequence: TGTGCCAGCACACCCTTAATGGAGTTCGGGACCCAGTACTTC. It specifies CASTPLMEFGTQYF.

This chain joins TRBV6-6 and TRBJ2-1; 10 nucleotides align to TRBD2. V was pared by 0 bases and J by 7 bases, with 3 bases of the junction left unmatched. The CDR3 covers 15 residues. CDR1 is MNHNY, CDR2 SVGAGI, per germline (reference sequence). The chain's CDR3 is CASSYSAGGHNEQFF. The DNA of the CDR3 is TGTGCCAGCAGTTACTCAGCGGGAGGGCATAATGAGCAGTTCTTC.

The sample holds a few counts of this clonotype. The J gene is TRBJ1-2, the V gene TRBV6-5; possible D gene TRBD1, 5 bases. From germline, CDR1 is MNHEY and CDR2 SVGAGI. The CDR3 totals 15 residues. The germline V and J ends were trimmed by 5 bases and 2 bases, with 15 bases remaining between them. The chain's CDR3 is CASSLGTRANYGYTF. For the CDR3, the DNA is TGTGCCAGCAGTCTAGGGACCAGGGCCAACTATGGCTACACCTTC.

The genes are TRBV6-7 and TRBJ2-4, with unresolved D. TRBV6-7 is identified as an open reading frame with a role that is uncertain. V was cut by 2 bases and J by 0 bases, with 8 bases left in between. The CDR3 runs to 15 residues. The CDR3: CASSYRQTAKNIQYF. CDR3 coding DNA: TGTGCCAGCAGTTACCGTCAGACAGCCAAAAACATTCAGTACTTC.